This is a list of T cell receptor beta chains from one sample in a study of cytomegalovirus exposure and HLA in healthy donors. TCRdb keeps only in-frame clones here, not all; method: immunoSEQ multiplex PCR. Of approximately 180,000 clones listed, 70% to 85% are singletons. The specimen sequenced was PBMCs. The source is a man younger than 30 in good health and CMV-seronegative. Both conserved end residues are part of each CDR3. The D gene is left open where the match is weak. Only part of the rows carry a size: once, few, many, or a class if the clone is expanded.

j_gene: TRBJ2-5; v_gene: TRBV27; d_gene: -; abundance: -; CDR3nt: TGTGCCAGCAGCCCCCGCGAGGGATGGACCCAGTACTTC; CDR3aa: CASSPREGWTQYF
j_gene: TRBJ1-2; v_gene: TRBV6-5; d_gene: -; abundance: -; CDR3nt: TGTGCCAGCAGTTCTAATGGCAGGCCCAACTATGGCTACACCTTC; CDR3aa: CASSSNGRPNYGYTF
j_gene: TRBJ2-5; v_gene: TRBV5-4; d_gene: TRBD1; abundance: -; CDR3nt: TGTGCCAGCAGCCCGGGGGACAGGGGCCTACAAGAGACCCAGTACTTC; CDR3aa: CASSPGDRGLQETQYF
j_gene: TRBJ2-3; v_gene: TRBV10-3; d_gene: -; abundance: -; CDR3nt: TGTGCCATCAGTGCGCGCCAGACATACGGCACAGATACGCAGTATTTT; CDR3aa: CAISARQTYGTDTQYF
j_gene: TRBJ1-5; v_gene: TRBV29-1; d_gene: -; abundance: -; CDR3nt: TGCAGCGTTCTTTATGGGCTCAATCAGCCCCAGCATTTT; CDR3aa: CSVLYGLNQPQHF
j_gene: TRBJ2-1; v_gene: TRBV27; d_gene: TRBD1; abundance: -; CDR3nt: TGTGCCAGCAGTCCGGGACAGGGGTACAATGAGCAGTTCTTC; CDR3aa: CASSPGQGYNEQFF
j_gene: TRBJ2-2; v_gene: TRBV5-1; d_gene: -; abundance: -; CDR3nt: TGCGCCAGCAGCTTGGGAGGGCCCGGGGAGCTGTTTTTT; CDR3aa: CASSLGGPGELFF
j_gene: TRBJ2-1; v_gene: TRBV4-1; d_gene: TRBD1; abundance: -; CDR3nt: TGCGCCAGCAGCCAAGGAGGGGACAGGGATTACAATGAGCAGTTCTTC; CDR3aa: CASSQGGDRDYNEQFF
j_gene: TRBJ2-7; v_gene: TRBV5-1; d_gene: TRBD2; abundance: few; CDR3nt: TGCGCCAGCAGCTTCGCTAGCGGGGAGTCCGAGCAGTACTTC; CDR3aa: CASSFASGESEQYF
j_gene: TRBJ2-2; v_gene: TRBV7-9; d_gene: TRBD1; abundance: few; CDR3nt: TGTGCCAGCAGCTCGGGACAGCAGCCGGCCGGGGAGCTGTTTTTT; CDR3aa: CASSSGQQPAGELFF
j_gene: TRBJ1-2; v_gene: TRBV7-9; d_gene: -; abundance: -; CDR3nt: TGTGCCAGCAGCTTAGGGGGAGTCTATGGCTACACCTTC; CDR3aa: CASSLGGVYGYTF
j_gene: TRBJ2-2; v_gene: TRBV7-6; d_gene: TRBD1; abundance: -; CDR3nt: TGTGCCAGCAGCCGCGCCTTCGGGACAGGGGAAGCCGGGGAGCTGTTTTTT; CDR3aa: CASSRAFGTGEAGELFF
j_gene: TRBJ2-5; v_gene: TRBV28; d_gene: TRBD2; abundance: -; CDR3nt: TGTGCCAGCAGTTTTATGACTAGCGGGTCGGAGACCCAGTACTTC; CDR3aa: CASSFMTSGSETQYF
j_gene: TRBJ2-1; v_gene: TRBV11-1; d_gene: -; abundance: -; CDR3nt: TGTGCCAGCAGCCTCGGCGGGCTGGTGCTTTACAATGAGCAGTTCTTC; CDR3aa: CASSLGGLVLYNEQFF
j_gene: TRBJ2-3; v_gene: TRBV27; d_gene: -; abundance: -; CDR3nt: TGTGCCAGCAGTTTAGGTGGGCCCCTCACAGATACGCAGTATTTT; CDR3aa: CASSLGGPLTDTQYF
j_gene: TRBJ1-6; v_gene: TRBV6-5; d_gene: TRBD1; abundance: once; CDR3nt: TGTGCCAGCAGCCTATTACAGGGGTTAGATTCACCCCTCCACTTT; CDR3aa: CASSLLQGLDSPLHF
j_gene: TRBJ1-6; v_gene: TRBV5-6; d_gene: TRBD1; abundance: few; CDR3nt: TGTGCCAGCAGCTGGACATGGCGGACAGGGGTTTCACCCCTCCACTTT; CDR3aa: CASSWTWRTGVSPLHF
j_gene: TRBJ2-7; v_gene: TRBV19; d_gene: TRBD1; abundance: -; CDR3nt: TGTGCCAGTAACGACAGGGGGCAACCTCAGTACTTC; CDR3aa: CASNDRGQPQYF
j_gene: TRBJ2-5; v_gene: TRBV5-4; d_gene: TRBD1; abundance: -; CDR3nt: TGTGCCAGCAGCTTGCGGACAGGGATTGGAGAGACCCAGTACTTC; CDR3aa: CASSLRTGIGETQYF
j_gene: TRBJ2-3; v_gene: TRBV7-2; d_gene: -; abundance: -; CDR3nt: TGTGCCAGCAGCTTATATCGCCTTACTAGCACAGATACGCAGTATTTT; CDR3aa: CASSLYRLTSTDTQYF
j_gene: TRBJ1-1; v_gene: TRBV5-1; d_gene: -; abundance: -; CDR3nt: TGCGCCAGCAGCCCTCATAACAGCTTAGAAGCTTTCTTT; CDR3aa: CASSPHNSLEAFF
j_gene: TRBJ2-5; v_gene: TRBV28; d_gene: -; abundance: -; CDR3nt: TGTGCCAGCAGTTCTCCGGGGGTGAGCGAGACCCAGTACTTC; CDR3aa: CASSSPGVSETQYF